The rows below give T cell receptor beta chains drawn from one sample of a study of shared T cell receptors in the human thymus. The repertoire was sequenced with immunoSEQ multiplex PCR; TCRdb's copy has only in-frame clones and lacks some. Altogether about 730,000 clones are present, 70% to 90% being singletons, with the ten largest covering roughly 0.01%. This sample also appeared in a second study, on human thymus T cells.

Sequencing was performed on thymocytes. These receptor sequences come from a girl less than two years old with a congenital heart defect. Both conserved end residues are part of each CDR3. D genes are given only for firm matches. Some rows mark clone size as missing; the rest say once, few, many or name a class of expanded clone.

j_call | v_call | d_call | clone_size | cdr3_nt | cdr3_aa
TRBJ2-5 | TRBV2 | - | - | TGTGCCAGCAGTGATTGGACAGAGGGAACCCAGTACTTC | CASSDWTEGTQYF
TRBJ1-1 | TRBV2 | - | - | TGTGCCAGCGACCAGATTCTCAGGGATGAAGCTTTCTTT | CASDQILRDEAFF
TRBJ1-5 | TRBV7-2 | - | - | TGTGCCAGCAGCTCACCCAGTGGGCCCCAGCATTTT | CASSSPSGPQHF
TRBJ2-3 | TRBV4-3 | - | - | TGCGCCAGCAGCCACGGTCGGAGGGGCGGCTGGCCAGATACGCAGTATTTT | CASSHGRRGGWPDTQYF
TRBJ1-1 | TRBV12-5 | TRBD1 | - | TGTGCTAGTGGTTCACCCACCGGGACAGGGGGTAGAATGAACACTGAAGCTTTCTTT | CASGSPTGTGGRMNTEAFF
TRBJ1-1 | TRBV5-1 | TRBD1 | - | TGCGCCAGCAGCTGGCCCCGGGACAGGGGGAGAAAGAACACTGAAGCTTTCTTT | CASSWPRDRGRKNTEAFF
TRBJ1-1 | TRBV6-5 | TRBD1 | - | TGTGCCAGCAGAACAGGGGGCTTGAACACTGAAGCTTTCTTT | CASRTGGLNTEAFF
TRBJ1-2 | TRBV25-1 | - | - | TGTGCCAGCAGTGAAGACAGCTATGGCTACACCTTC | CASSEDSYGYTF
TRBJ2-6 | TRBV7-8 | TRBD1 | - | TGTGCCAGCAGCTTAGAGACAGGGGGCTCCTTTGGGGCCAACGTCCTGACTTTC | CASSLETGGSFGANVLTF
TRBJ1-1 | TRBV9 | - | - | TGTGCCAGCAGCGGAGGGGGTGGAGCAGTGGGAAATGGCACTGAAGCTTTCTTT | CASSGGGGAVGNGTEAFF
TRBJ2-7 | TRBV27 | TRBD2 | - | TGTGCCAGCAGCTCGGGACTAATCAACCGCTACGAGCAGTACTTC | CASSSGLINRYEQYF
TRBJ1-1 | TRBV6-1 | - | - | TGTGCCAGCAGTGAAGCTTACAGGACCTTCACTGAAGCTTTCTTT | CASSEAYRTFTEAFF
TRBJ1-5 | TRBV7-2 | TRBD1 | once | TGTGCCAGCAGCTTAAAGGAGACAGGGGTAGATCAGCCCCAGCATTTT | CASSLKETGVDQPQHF
TRBJ2-3 | TRBV7-9 | TRBD2 | - | TGTGCCAGCAGCCCAAAAGCGGGGGGCACAGATACGCAGTATTTT | CASSPKAGGTDTQYF
TRBJ1-5 | TRBV27 | TRBD1 | - | TGTGCCAGCAGTCCCGGGACAGGCAATCAGCCCCAGCATTTT | CASSPGTGNQPQHF
TRBJ1-2 | TRBV6-5 | - | - | TGTGCCAGCAGTCCGTCTCCTTTTCACCTATATGGCTACACCTTC | CASSPSPFHLYGYTF
TRBJ2-6 | TRBV29-1 | TRBD2 | once | TGCAGCGTTCGCGGGGGTGGCCTCTCTGGGGCCAACGTCCTGACTTTC | CSVRGGGLSGANVLTF
TRBJ2-7 | TRBV10-3 | - | - | TGTGCCATCAGAAAGACAGCTCTCCTCTTC | CAIRKTALLF
TRBJ1-1 | TRBV2 | TRBD1 | - | TGTGCCAGCACTAAAGGTGGGGGACAGGGGGCAAGGCCACATGAGGGTCACATGAACACTGAAGCTTTCTTT | CASTKGGGQGARPHEGHMNTEAFF
TRBJ1-1 | TRBV5-1 | - | - | TGCGCCAGCATAGGGGATAGCACTGAAGCTTTCTTT | CASIGDSTEAFF
TRBJ1-5 | TRBV7-6 | - | - | TGTGCCAGCAGCTCCCCAGGGGTTGGTCAGCCCCAGCATTTT | CASSSPGVGQPQHF
TRBJ2-5 | TRBV27 | - | - | TGTGCCAGCAGTTTAACGTACCGCGGGGAGCAGTACTTC | CASSLTYRGEQYF
TRBJ1-1 | TRBV28 | - | - | TGTGCCAGCGGGAGAGGGCCTGAAGCTTTCTTT | CASGRGPEAFF
TRBJ1-3 | TRBV6-1 | TRBD1 | - | TGTGCCAGCAGTGAACCGGGACAGACACACTCTGGAAACACCATATATTTT | CASSEPGQTHSGNTIYF
TRBJ1-5 | TRBV27 | - | - | TGTGCCAGCAGTTTACAGGGAAGTTTACAGCCCCAGCATTTT | CASSLQGSLQPQHF
TRBJ2-5 | TRBV15 | - | - | TGTGCCACCAGCAGACCAGTAGACAGACGGAAAGAGACCCAGTACTTC | CATSRPVDRRKETQYF
TRBJ2-7 | TRBV7-9 | TRBD1 | - | TGTGCCAGCAGCTTCCGGACAGGGTGGCCCTACGAGCAGTACTTC | CASSFRTGWPYEQYF
TRBJ2-7 | TRBV7-2 | TRBD2 | - | TGTGCCAGCAGCCCCAGGACTAGCGGGGGATTCCCAAACTACGAGCAGTACTTC | CASSPRTSGGFPNYEQYF
TRBJ1-1 | TRBV5-5 | - | - | TGTGCCAGCAGCCCGCTCGGTGTAACTGAAGCTTTCTTT | CASSPLGVTEAFF
TRBJ2-3 | TRBV7-2 | TRBD2 | - | TGTGCCAGCAGCCCACCGGGACTAGCTGGAACAGATACGCAGTATTTT | CASSPPGLAGTDTQYF
TRBJ1-2 | TRBV30 | - | - | TGTGCCTGGAGTGTAAGCCGACAGGCAAGGGTCTATGGCTACACCTTC | CAWSVSRQARVYGYTF
TRBJ2-7 | TRBV11-2 | - | - | TGTGCCAGCAGCTCCGGTGACAGAAAACGCGAGCAGTACTTC | CASSSGDRKREQYF
TRBJ1-2 | TRBV4-3 | TRBD1 | once | TGCGCCAGCAGCCGCTCACAGGGGCAGCCCTATGGCTACACCTTC | CASSRSQGQPYGYTF